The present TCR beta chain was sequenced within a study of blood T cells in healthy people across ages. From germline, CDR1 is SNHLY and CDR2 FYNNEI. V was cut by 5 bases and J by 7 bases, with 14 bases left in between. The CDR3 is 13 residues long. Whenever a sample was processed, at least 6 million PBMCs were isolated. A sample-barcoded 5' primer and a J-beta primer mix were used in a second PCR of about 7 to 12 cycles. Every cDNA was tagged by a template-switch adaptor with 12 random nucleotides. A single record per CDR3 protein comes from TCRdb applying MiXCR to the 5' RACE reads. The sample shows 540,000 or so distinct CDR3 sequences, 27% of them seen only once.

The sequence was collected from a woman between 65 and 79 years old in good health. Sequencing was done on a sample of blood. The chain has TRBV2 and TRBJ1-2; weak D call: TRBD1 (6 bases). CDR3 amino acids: CASSPPQGIGYTF. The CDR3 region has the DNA TGTGCCAGCAGTCCCCCCCAGGGGATTGGCTACACCTTC. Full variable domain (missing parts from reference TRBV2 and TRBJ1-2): EPEVTQTPSHQVTQMGQEVILRCVPISNHLYFYWYRQILGQKVEFLVSFYNNEISEKSEIFDDQFSVERPDGSNFTLKIRSTKLEDSAMYFCASSPPQGIGYTFGSGTRLTVV.